The present T cell receptor beta chain was sequenced within a study of blood T cell repertoires in COVID-19. Overall study: Whether acute or convalescent, the COVID-19 samples came from the United States, Italy and Spain. PBMCs, B-cell-depleted T cells, or T cells provided the cDNA or gDNA that made up the material.

As processed by the authors: Nucleated cell counts were estimated from reference gene primer amplification. Measured with immunoSEQ multiplex PCR; TCRdb has only the in-frame clones, and not every one. Clone size and the V and J calls come from that table; the DNA yielded D and trimming. The table lists approximately 150,000 clones, 84% of them singletons. CDR3 length: 12 residues. With 6 bases clipped from V and 11 bases from J, the junction kept 9 bases outside the gene matches. Germline loops: CDR1 MNHEY, CDR2 SMNVEV (reference sequence). The receptor was derived from a woman aged 45-59 years in a cohort sampled during active or convalescent COVID-19. The chain couples TRBV27 to TRBJ1-1; 7 bases fit TRBD1. Input material: peripheral blood. CDR3 residues: CASSEQGTRAFF. DNA of the CDR3: TGTGCCAGCAGCGAACAGGGGACTAGGGCTTTCTTT.